This paragraph reports one T cell receptor beta chain. Excluded: major illness, comorbidity, regular medication, drug use, over 100 g alcohol weekly. The source of the sample is a study of untreated major depressive disorder. The method was immunoSEQ multiplex PCR; TCRdb's version includes in-frame clones alone and lacks a portion of them. The repertoire holds approximately 20,000 clones, more than 70% seen once, with 0.82% in the top ten. Germline CDR1 and CDR2: SGDLS and YYNGEE. V lost 0 bases to trimming and J lost 4 bases, with 15 bases between them. This CDR3 region has 16 residues. Specimen: CD4+ T cells from PBMCs. The gene calls are TRBV9 and TRBJ2-3, with a weak D call TRBD1 (6 bases). The clonotype was recovered from a woman between 25 and 40 years old in good health. This chain's CDR3 is CASSVGGRGPSDTQYF. CDR3 DNA sequence: TGTGCCAGCAGCGTAGGCGGCAGGGGACCCTCAGATACGCAGTATTTT.